The clone carrying this T cell receptor beta chain was recorded at least ten times. The antigen is undetermined. This record belongs to a study of T cells in Graves' hyperthyroidism and ophthalmopathy. In the ophthalmopathy cohort, Clinical Activity Score was at least 3, NOSPECS grade at least 4, and duration under 3 months. Those patients with uncontrolled infection, other autoimmune disease, pregnancy or lactation were excluded. Based on clinical symptoms, serum thyroxine and TRAb, thyroid ultrasound and orbital computed tomography, diagnoses were reached. TCR beta CDR3 region amplification was performed from RNA transcripts. Initially, a first-round RT-PCR of the TCR CDR3 employed the HTBI primer set. In TCRdb, the multiplex PCR reads were re-called with MiXCR into one record per CDR3 protein. The sample shows a few hundred thousand distinct CDR3 sequences, 16% of them seen only once. Findings of the study overall: In blood, most of the thyroid clonotypes expanded above 0.001 were also present.

This sequence originates from a woman between 40 and 55 years old with Graves' ophthalmopathy. Sequenced material: blood.

CDR3: CASSQGIGRGGSYNEQFF. CDR3 DNA: TGTGCCAGCAGCCAAGGGATTGGACGGGGCGGGAGCTACAATGAGCAGTTCTTC. V usage is TRBV3-1 and J usage is TRBJ2-1; 7 bases are a match to TRBD2. Germline CDR1 is LGHDT and CDR2 is YNNKEL (reference sequence). With V trimmed by 1 base and J by 3 bases, 12 bases remained unmatched. This CDR3 spans 18 amino acids.